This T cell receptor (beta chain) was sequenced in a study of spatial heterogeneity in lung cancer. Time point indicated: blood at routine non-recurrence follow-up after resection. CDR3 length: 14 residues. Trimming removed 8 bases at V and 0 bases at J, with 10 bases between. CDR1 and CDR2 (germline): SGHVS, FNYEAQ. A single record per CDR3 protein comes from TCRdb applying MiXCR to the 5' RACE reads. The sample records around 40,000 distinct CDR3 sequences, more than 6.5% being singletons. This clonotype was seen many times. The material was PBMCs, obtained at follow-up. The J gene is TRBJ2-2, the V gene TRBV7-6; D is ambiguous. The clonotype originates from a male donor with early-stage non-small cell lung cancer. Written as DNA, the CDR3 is TGTGCCAGCGTGCCTGGGCCGAACACCGGGGAGCTGTTTTTT. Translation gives CASVPGPNTGELFF.